The rows below give T cell receptor beta chains drawn from one sample of a study of T cell clones after liver transplantation. Assay: immunoSEQ multiplex PCR; the TCRdb copy retains only in-frame clones and omits some. The repertoire consists of approximately 55,000 clones, with over 65% occurring once and the leading ten covering 9.5% to 10%. The sample in question was CD4+ T cells from blood, obtained around 52 months after liver transplant. The receptors come from a human patient who received a liver transplant. The graft donor may be the source of some T cells. The CDR3 runs from the conserved cysteine through the conserved F or W. D genes are given only for firm matches. Only part of the rows carry a size: once, few, many, or a class if the clone is expanded.

clone size: few
V gene: TRBV2
J gene: TRBJ1-1
D gene: .
CDR3 DNA: TGTGCCAGCAGTTCCTGGGATGAGGGAGAAGCTTTCTTT
CDR3 protein: CASSSWDEGEAFF

clone size: .
V gene: TRBV27
J gene: TRBJ1-2
D gene: TRBD1
CDR3 DNA: TGTGCCAGCAGTCCATTAGGGGGCAGACAGAACTATGGCTACACCTTC
CDR3 protein: CASSPLGGRQNYGYTF

clone size: .
V gene: TRBV19
J gene: TRBJ2-3
D gene: .
CDR3 DNA: TGTGCCAGTAGTATAGGGGGAGAAACAGATACGCAGTATTTT
CDR3 protein: CASSIGGETDTQYF

clone size: .
V gene: TRBV4-2
J gene: TRBJ1-6
D gene: .
CDR3 DNA: TGTGCCAGCAGCCAACACGGGGGGCAAGGGTATAATTCACCCCTCCACTTT
CDR3 protein: CASSQHGGQGYNSPLHF

clone size: .
V gene: TRBV7-9
J gene: TRBJ1-1
D gene: TRBD1
CDR3 DNA: TGTGCCAGCAGCTTATCAGGGGGACATGCTGAAGCTTTCTTT
CDR3 protein: CASSLSGGHAEAFF

clone size: .
V gene: TRBV7-9
J gene: TRBJ1-1
D gene: TRBD1
CDR3 DNA: TGTGCCAGCAGCGCCCGCAGGGGGACTGAAGCTTTCTTT
CDR3 protein: CASSARRGTEAFF

clone size: .
V gene: TRBV18
J gene: TRBJ1-3
D gene: .
CDR3 DNA: TGTGCCAGCTCACCGACACAGGGAAACTCTGGAAACACCATATATTTT
CDR3 protein: CASSPTQGNSGNTIYF

clone size: .
V gene: TRBV2
J gene: TRBJ2-5
D gene: .
CDR3 DNA: TGTGCCAGCACGGGGGACTCTCCGAGGGGGTACTTC
CDR3 protein: CASTGDSPRGYF

clone size: .
V gene: TRBV7-3
J gene: TRBJ2-2
D gene: .
CDR3 DNA: TGTGCCAGCAGCTCAAACAGGGCCGGGGAGCTGTTTTTT
CDR3 protein: CASSSNRAGELFF

clone size: .
V gene: TRBV2
J gene: TRBJ2-7
D gene: .
CDR3 DNA: TGTGCCAGCAGCCAGGTGTCCGAGCAGTACTTC
CDR3 protein: CASSQVSEQYF

clone size: .
V gene: TRBV4-2
J gene: TRBJ2-5
D gene: TRBD2
CDR3 DNA: TGTGCCAGCAGCCAAGATGGGGCTAGCGGGGAAGAGACCCAGTACTTC
CDR3 protein: CASSQDGASGEETQYF

clone size: .
V gene: TRBV11-3
J gene: TRBJ1-1
D gene: .
CDR3 DNA: TGTGCCAGCAGCCCCGGTGGGGGGATGAACACTGAAGCTTTCTTT
CDR3 protein: CASSPGGGMNTEAFF

clone size: .
V gene: TRBV28
J gene: TRBJ1-2
D gene: .
CDR3 DNA: TGTGCCAGCAGTCCCCTAAGTGGGGGGGGTAACTATGGCTACACCTTC
CDR3 protein: CASSPLSGGGNYGYTF

clone size: few
V gene: TRBV10-1
J gene: TRBJ1-6
D gene: TRBD1
CDR3 DNA: TGCGCCACCTCAACAGGGGGAAATTCACCCCTCCACTTT
CDR3 protein: CATSTGGNSPLHF

clone size: .
V gene: TRBV19
J gene: TRBJ1-6
D gene: TRBD1
CDR3 DNA: TGTGCCAGTAGTATGTCGACCCGGAGACAGGGGAATTCACCCCTCCACTTT
CDR3 protein: CASSMSTRRQGNSPLHF

clone size: .
V gene: TRBV10-2
J gene: TRBJ2-2
D gene: TRBD1
CDR3 DNA: TGCGCCAGCAGTGAGTCTACAGGGGGGCACACCGGGGAGCTGTTTTTT
CDR3 protein: CASSESTGGHTGELFF

clone size: .
V gene: TRBV4-1
J gene: TRBJ2-4
D gene: .
CDR3 DNA: TGCGCCAGCAGCCAAGTGTCAGTCCTAGCCAAAAACATTCAGTACTTC
CDR3 protein: CASSQVSVLAKNIQYF

clone size: .
V gene: TRBV10-3
J gene: TRBJ1-6
D gene: TRBD1
CDR3 DNA: TGTGCCATCAGTGAGGGGACAGGGCCTAATTCACCCCTCCACTTT
CDR3 protein: CAISEGTGPNSPLHF

clone size: medium-sized
V gene: TRBV10-1
J gene: TRBJ1-5
D gene: .
CDR3 DNA: TGCGCCAGCGAGGACATATCGAGCAATCAGCCCCAGCATTTT
CDR3 protein: CASEDISSNQPQHF

clone size: .
V gene: TRBV10-3
J gene: TRBJ1-3
D gene: .
CDR3 DNA: TGTGCCATCCGGGGAGGGGAACAGGGAAACACCATATATTTT
CDR3 protein: CAIRGGEQGNTIYF